The 10 T cell receptor beta chains presented below share a single source sample, sequenced in a study of T-cell memory formation after mild COVID-19. Each CDR3 protein is one row after TCRdb ran MiXCR on the 5' RACE reads. The sample consists of roughly 150,000 distinct CDR3 sequences, about 14% of them appearing once. Sequences were obtained from PBMCs or a T cell subset sorted from them (not recorded which). These receptors were taken from an adult woman who had mild COVID-19 (a few samples of this study predate the infection). Cell type and time point are not known.

V usage is TRBV18 and J usage is TRBJ2-7; 10 positions agree with TRBD1. This CDR3 has 16 amino acids. V shed 6 bases, J shed 3 bases, and the junction held 11 bases outside the gene matches. Germline V CDR1 and CDR2: KGHSH, LQKENI. DNA for the CDR3: TGTGCCAGCTCTCTAAATCCGGGACAGGGGAACTACGAGCAGTACTTC. Encoded protein: CASSLNPGQGNYEQYF. The complete variable domain, with remaining parts taken from reference TRBV18 and TRBJ2-7, reads NAGVMQNPRHLVRRRGQEARLRCSPMKGHSHVYWYRQLPEEGLKFMVYLQKENIIDESGMPKERFSAEFPKEGPSILRIQQVVRGDSAAYFCASSLNPGQGNYEQYFGPGTRLTVT.

This clonotype was detected a few times. The chain has TRBV14 and TRBJ2-3, with unresolved D. The V end was cut by 4 bases, the J end by 6 bases, with 14 bases between. The CDR3 length is 14 residues. Germline CDR1 SGHDN, CDR2 FVKESK. CDR3 nucleotides: TGTGCCAGCAGCCTCCAATATGGGTTGGATACGCAGTATTTT. It encodes CASSLQYGLDTQYF.

This sequence joins TRBV6-6 and TRBJ1-4, with D hard to call. Germline-derived CDR1 and CDR2 are MNHNY and SVGAGI (reference sequence). CDR3 length: 14 amino acids. V lost 0 bases and J lost 4, with 6 bases in between. The CDR3 here is CASSYSVVNEKLFF. In DNA form, the CDR3 reads TGTGCCAGCAGTTACTCGGTGGTTAATGAAAAACTGTTTTTT.

The chain couples TRBV7-9 to TRBJ2-5; 7 bases match TRBD1. The CDR3 runs 15 residues. Germline CDR1 SEHNR, CDR2 FQNEAQ (reference sequence). V lost 3 bases, J lost 5 bases, and 9 bases stayed unmatched. The CDR3 is CASSFLTGAGETQYF. In DNA form, the CDR3 reads TGTGCCAGCAGCTTCCTCACAGGGGCTGGGGAGACCCAGTACTTC.

The V and J genes are TRBV27 and TRBJ2-7; D may be TRBD1 or TRBD2 (5 bases each). Germline CDR1 is MNHEY and CDR2 is SMNVEV (reference sequence). This CDR3 is built from 15 residues. The V end was cut by 7 bases, the J end by 6 bases, with 22 bases between. The CDR3 here is CASTPWDRSTGEQYF. The CDR3 nucleotides are TGTGCCAGCACCCCATGGGACCGCTCAACTGGCGAGCAGTACTTC.

This rearrangement joins TRBV24-1 to TRBJ2-7, with D maybe TRBD1 (6 bases). The CDR3 loop spans 13 amino acids. Germline V gives CDR1 KGHDR, CDR2 SFDVKD. Trimming left V 10 bases short and J 6 bases short, with 18 bases between. CDR3: CATAAQGNREQYF. In nucleotides, the CDR3 is TGTGCCACTGCTGCACAGGGAAACCGCGAGCAGTACTTC.

This clonotype was seen only a few times. The rearrangement uses TRBV27 and TRBJ2-1, with 10 bases lining up with TRBD2. CDR1 and CDR2 from the germline V gene are MNHEY and SMNVEV (reference sequence). The CDR3 has 16 residues. J gave up 8 bases and V 5 bases, and 12 bases lay outside the gene matches. The CDR3 reads CASSAGLALTKDEQFF. In DNA form, the CDR3 reads TGTGCCAGCAGTGCGGGACTAGCGCTTACTAAGGATGAGCAGTTCTTC.

CDR3 in DNA: TGTGCCAGCAGCTCCCAGGGGGGGAACATTCAGTACTTC. Protein sequence: CASSSQGGNIQYF. The genes are TRBV6-5 and TRBJ2-4; D is tentatively TRBD1 or TRBD2 (7 bases each). The CDR3 is made up of 13 amino acids. V lost 6 bases to trimming and J lost 7 bases, with 13 bases between them. The V gene's germline CDR1 is MNHEY and CDR2 SVGAGI.

This clonotype was picked up a small number of times. This chain joins TRBV6-6 and TRBJ2-7; 9 bases fit TRBD1. The CDR3 has 15 amino acids. CDR1 MNHNY and CDR2 SVGAGI come from the germline V gene (reference sequence). Trimming at V came to 7 bases and at J to 4 bases, leaving 11 bases not matched to a gene. The DNA for the CDR3 is TGTGCCAGCACTCCTGAGGGACAGGGAAGTTACGAGCAGTACTTC. Its protein is CASTPEGQGSYEQYF.

A remark on this clonotype: At one end, the junction sequence differs from germline, possibly due to a read error. CDR3 coding DNA: TGCAGTGCCATGTCTACCGTGGAGCTGTTTTTT. It translates to CSAMSTVELFF. The chain combines TRBV20-1 with TRBJ2-2; D is uncertain. The CDR3 is 11 amino acids. The germline gives CDR1 DFQATT, CDR2 SNEGSKA (reference sequence).